Presented here are 5 T cell receptor beta chains from one specimen sequenced in a study of CD8 T cells in ankylosing spondylitis. From the 5' RACE reads, TCRdb called clonotypes with MiXCR, one entry per CDR3 protein. The table lists fewer than 350,000 distinct CDR3 sequences, roughly 10% of them singletons. The sample taken for sequencing was blood, either unsorted or a sorted T cell fraction (not recorded which). The source is a female donor with ankylosing spondylitis or in good health (not recorded which).

Only a few counts were recorded for this clonotype. The J gene is TRBJ2-5, the V gene TRBV5-1; 9 nucleotides agree with TRBD1. The junction had 8 bases not matched to a gene; V was cut back by 3 bases and J by 2 bases. Germline V CDR1 and CDR2: SGHRS, YFSETQ. This CDR3 is built from 16 residues. CDR3 DNA: TGCGCCAGCAGCTCTGGGACAGGGCGGATGCAAGAGACCCAGTACTTC. As protein: CASSSGTGRMQETQYF.

This clonotype was seen many times. The chain is built from TRBV5-1 and TRBJ2-2; no clear D gene. Germline assignment: CDR1 SGHRS and CDR2 YFSETQ. Trimming shortened V by 1 base and J by 0 bases, and 10 bases separated the two germline ends. The CDR3 spans 16 residues. Here the CDR3 reads CASSLLAAANTGELFF. In DNA, the CDR3 is TGCGCCAGCAGCTTGTTGGCAGCCGCGAACACCGGGGAGCTGTTTTTT.

This clonotype was seen repeatedly, ten times or more. The chain carries TRBV10-2 and TRBJ1-4; perhaps TRBD1 as D (6 bases). The V end lost 7 bases, the J end lost 0 bases, and 15 bases lay between the germline ends. CDR3 length: 16 amino acids. Germline CDR1 WSHSY, CDR2 SAAADI. This CDR3 is CASTPGQGATNEKLFF. In DNA, the CDR3 is TGCGCCAGCACCCCGGGACAAGGAGCAACTAATGAAAAACTGTTTTTT.

In this sample, this clonotype turned up many times. V usage is TRBV20-1 and J usage is TRBJ1-5; a possible D gene is TRBD1 (6 bases). Germline CDR1 reads DFQATT; CDR2 reads SNEGSKA (reference sequence). V lost 1 base to trimming and J lost 5 bases, with 9 bases between them. The CDR3 extends over 13 amino acids. The CDR3 nucleotides read TGCAGTGCTAGAGGAGAGGGGGATCAGCCCCAGCATTTT. It specifies CSARGEGDQPQHF.

The sample holds many counts of this clonotype. The chain has TRBV6-1 and TRBJ1-5; D not resolved. The V and J ends lost 0 bases and 5 bases respectively, with 8 bases between them. CDR1 and CDR2 from the germline V gene are MNHNS and SASEGT. The CDR3 extends over 14 amino acids. The CDR3 is CASSEAGFYQPQHF. In DNA form, the CDR3 reads TGTGCCAGCAGTGAAGCGGGGTTTTATCAGCCCCAGCATTTT.